This entry lists 2 T cell receptor beta chains sequenced from one sample in a study of CD8+CD57+ T cells in acquired aplastic anemia. TCR beta VDJ combinations and CDR3 sequences were profiled from genomic DNA. TCRdb re-analysed the reads in MiXCR, keeping a single row per CDR3 protein. The sample lists 180,000 or so distinct CDR3 sequences; 48% were seen once. Patients picked for sequencing had shown CD8+CD57+ cell expansion detected by flow cytometry. The sequencing sample was made of sorted CD4+, CD8+, or CD8+CD57+ T cells (not recorded which) from PBMCs. These receptors were collected from a human donor with aplastic anemia.

The sample holds many counts of this clonotype. The V and J genes are TRBV20-1 and TRBJ2-5; D might be TRBD1 or TRBD2, each matching 5 bases. Germline V gives CDR1 DFQATT, CDR2 SNEGSKA (reference sequence). V gave up 0 bases and J gave up 7 bases, with 24 bases separating them. The CDR3 covers 17 residues. CDR3 amino acids: CSAREGPQILRSGTQYF. The CDR3 nucleotides read TGCAGTGCTAGAGAGGGACCCCAGATTCTCCGGTCTGGGACCCAGTACTTC.

This clonotype has just a few counts. V gene TRBV25-1 combines with J gene TRBJ2-1; 11 nucleotides match TRBD1. J gave up 10 bases and V 6 bases, and 8 bases lay outside the gene matches. Germline V gene data show CDR1 as MGHDK and CDR2 as SYGVNS. There are 14 residues in the CDR3. The CDR3 region is CASSGTGGLFEQFF. The DNA of the CDR3 is TGTGCCAGCAGCGGGACAGGGGGGCTCTTCGAGCAGTTCTTC.